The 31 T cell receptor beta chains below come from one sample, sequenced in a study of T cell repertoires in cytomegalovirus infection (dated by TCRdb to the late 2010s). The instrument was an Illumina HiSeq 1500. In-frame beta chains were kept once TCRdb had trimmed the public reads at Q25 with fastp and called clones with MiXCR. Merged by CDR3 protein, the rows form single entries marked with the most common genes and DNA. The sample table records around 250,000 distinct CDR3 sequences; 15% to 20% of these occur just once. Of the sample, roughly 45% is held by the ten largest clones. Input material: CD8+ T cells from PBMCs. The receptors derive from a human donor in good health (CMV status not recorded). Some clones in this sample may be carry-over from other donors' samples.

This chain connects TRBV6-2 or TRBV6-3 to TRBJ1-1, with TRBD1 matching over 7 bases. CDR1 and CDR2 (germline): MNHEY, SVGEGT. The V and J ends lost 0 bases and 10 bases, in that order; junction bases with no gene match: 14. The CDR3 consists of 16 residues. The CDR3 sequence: CASSYSGTGTVIRAFF. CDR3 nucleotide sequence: TGTGCCAGCAGTTACTCGGGAACCGGGACAGTAATTCGAGCTTTCTTT.

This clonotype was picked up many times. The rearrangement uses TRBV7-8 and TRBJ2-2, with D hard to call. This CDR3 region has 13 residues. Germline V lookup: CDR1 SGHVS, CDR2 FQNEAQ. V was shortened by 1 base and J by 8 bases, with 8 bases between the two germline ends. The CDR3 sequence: CASSLGPEGELFF. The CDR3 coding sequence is TGTGCCAGCAGCTTAGGCCCCGAAGGGGAGCTGTTTTTT.

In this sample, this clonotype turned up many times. CDR3 in DNA: TGTGCCAGCAGCTTAGTAGCAGGGGACTATGGCTACACCTTC. Protein product: CASSLVAGDYGYTF. The chain combines TRBV7-9 with TRBJ1-2, with D perhaps TRBD1 (6 bases). CDR3 size: 14 residues. V lost 1 base and J lost 3, with 9 bases in between. Germline lookup yields CDR1 SEHNR and CDR2 FQNEAQ (reference sequence).

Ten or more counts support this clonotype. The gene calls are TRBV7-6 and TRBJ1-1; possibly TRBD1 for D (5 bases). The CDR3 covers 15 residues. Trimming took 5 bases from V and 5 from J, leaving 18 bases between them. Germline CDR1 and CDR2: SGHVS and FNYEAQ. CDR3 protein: CASSPLRGRGTEAFF. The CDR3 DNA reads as TGTGCCAGCAGCCCCTTGAGGGGTCGTGGGACTGAAGCTTTCTTT.

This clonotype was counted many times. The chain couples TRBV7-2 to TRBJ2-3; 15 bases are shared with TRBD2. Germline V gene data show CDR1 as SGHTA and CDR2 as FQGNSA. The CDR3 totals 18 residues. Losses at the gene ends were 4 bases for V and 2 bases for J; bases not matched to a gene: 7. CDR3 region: CASSSEGLAGGITDTQYF. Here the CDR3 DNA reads TGTGCCAGCAGCTCCGAGGGACTAGCGGGGGGAATCACAGATACGCAGTATTTT.

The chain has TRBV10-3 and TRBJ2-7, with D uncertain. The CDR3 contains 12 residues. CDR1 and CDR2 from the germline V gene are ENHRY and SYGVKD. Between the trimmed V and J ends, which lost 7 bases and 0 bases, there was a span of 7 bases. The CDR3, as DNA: TGTGCCATCAAGAACAGCTCCTACGAGCAGTACTTC. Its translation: CAIKNSSYEQYF.

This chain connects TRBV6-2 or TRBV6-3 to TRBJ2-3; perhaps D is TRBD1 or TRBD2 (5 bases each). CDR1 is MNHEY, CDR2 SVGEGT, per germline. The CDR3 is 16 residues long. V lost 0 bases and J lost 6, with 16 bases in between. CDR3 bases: TGTGCCAGCAGTTACTCCGGGACCGACTACCGGGATACGCAGTATTTT. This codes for CASSYSGTDYRDTQYF.

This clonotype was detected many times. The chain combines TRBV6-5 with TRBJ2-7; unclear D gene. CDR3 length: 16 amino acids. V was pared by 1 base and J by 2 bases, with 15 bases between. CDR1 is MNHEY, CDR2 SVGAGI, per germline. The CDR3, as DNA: TGTGCCAGCAGTTACTACTTAGCAGATCCGGCCTACGAGCAGTACTTC. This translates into CASSYYLADPAYEQYF.

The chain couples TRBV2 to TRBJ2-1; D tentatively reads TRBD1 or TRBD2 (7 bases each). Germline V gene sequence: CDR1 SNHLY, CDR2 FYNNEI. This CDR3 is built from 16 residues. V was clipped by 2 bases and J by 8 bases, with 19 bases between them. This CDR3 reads CASSETSGGGRHEQFF. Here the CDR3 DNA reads TGTGCCAGCAGTGAAACGTCAGGGGGGGGCCGACATGAGCAGTTCTTC.

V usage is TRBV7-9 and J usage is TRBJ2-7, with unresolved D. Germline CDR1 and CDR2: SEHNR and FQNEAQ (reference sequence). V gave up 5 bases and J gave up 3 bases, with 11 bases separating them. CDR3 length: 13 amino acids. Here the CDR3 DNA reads TGTGCCAGCAGCGACACTGGGTTCTACGAGCAGTACTTC. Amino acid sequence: CASSDTGFYEQYF.

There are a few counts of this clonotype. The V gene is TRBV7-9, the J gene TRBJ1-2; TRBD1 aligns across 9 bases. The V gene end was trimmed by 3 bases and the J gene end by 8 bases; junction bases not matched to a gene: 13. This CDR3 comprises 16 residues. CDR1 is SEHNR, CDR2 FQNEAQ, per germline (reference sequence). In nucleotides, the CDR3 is TGTGCCAGCAGCTTTGACAGGGGGGGGAATGTACACGGCTACACCTTC. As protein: CASSFDRGGNVHGYTF. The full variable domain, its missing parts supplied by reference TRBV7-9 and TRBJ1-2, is DTGVSQNPRHKITKRGQNVTFRCDPISEHNRLYWYRQTLGQGPEFLTYFQNEAQLEKSRLLSDRFSAERPKGSFSTLEIQRTEQGDSAMYLCASSFDRGGNVHGYTFGSGTRLTVV.

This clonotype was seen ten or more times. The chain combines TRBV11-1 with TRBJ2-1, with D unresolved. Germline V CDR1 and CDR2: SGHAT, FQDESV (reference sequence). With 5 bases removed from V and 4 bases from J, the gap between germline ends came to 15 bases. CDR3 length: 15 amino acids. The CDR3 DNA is TGTGCCAGCAGCGTCGAGTTTTCGGGTTACAATGAGCAGTTCTTC. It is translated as CASSVEFSGYNEQFF.

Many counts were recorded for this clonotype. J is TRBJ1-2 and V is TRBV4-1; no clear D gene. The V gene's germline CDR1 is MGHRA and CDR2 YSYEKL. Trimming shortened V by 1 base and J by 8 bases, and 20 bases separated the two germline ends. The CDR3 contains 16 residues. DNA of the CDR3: TGCGCCAGCAGCCAAGTGGGAATGCTAGACTCGAAGGGCTACACCTTC. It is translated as CASSQVGMLDSKGYTF.

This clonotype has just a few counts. The CDR3 nucleotides are TGTGCCAGCAGTTGGGGGACAGGGGGCATTCAGCCCCAGCATTTT. This sequence encodes CASSWGTGGIQPQHF. The chain joins TRBV6-6 to TRBJ1-5; 12 bases align to TRBD1. CDR1 and CDR2 (germline): MNHNY, SVGAGI (reference sequence). CDR3 length: 15 residues. Trimming removed 4 bases from V and 6 bases from J; junction bases left unmatched: 4.

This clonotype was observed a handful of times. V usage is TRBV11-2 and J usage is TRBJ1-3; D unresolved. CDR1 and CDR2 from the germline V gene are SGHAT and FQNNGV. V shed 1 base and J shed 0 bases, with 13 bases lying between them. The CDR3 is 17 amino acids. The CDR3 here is CASSLVYPTSSGNTIYF. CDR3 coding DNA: TGTGCCAGCAGCTTAGTCTACCCAACCAGCTCTGGAAACACCATATATTTT.

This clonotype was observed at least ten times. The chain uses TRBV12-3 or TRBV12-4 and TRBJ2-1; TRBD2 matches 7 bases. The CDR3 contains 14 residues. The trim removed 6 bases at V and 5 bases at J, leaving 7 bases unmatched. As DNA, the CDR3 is TGTGCCAGCAGCCGAGCGGGGTTGAACAATGAGCAGTTCTTC. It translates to CASSRAGLNNEQFF.

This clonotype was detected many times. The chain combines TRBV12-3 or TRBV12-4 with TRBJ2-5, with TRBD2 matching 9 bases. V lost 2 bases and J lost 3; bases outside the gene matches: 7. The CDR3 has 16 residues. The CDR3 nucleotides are TGTGCCAGCAGTTTATGGGCTAGCGGGGTCAAAGAGACCCAGTACTTC. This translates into CASSLWASGVKETQYF.

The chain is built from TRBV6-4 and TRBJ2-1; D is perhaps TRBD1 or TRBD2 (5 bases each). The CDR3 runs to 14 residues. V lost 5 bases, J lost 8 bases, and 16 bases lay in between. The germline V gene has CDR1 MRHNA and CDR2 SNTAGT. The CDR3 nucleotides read TGTGCCAGCAGTCCAGGTTTGGGGGTGGATGAGCAGTTCTTC. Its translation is CASSPGLGVDEQFF.

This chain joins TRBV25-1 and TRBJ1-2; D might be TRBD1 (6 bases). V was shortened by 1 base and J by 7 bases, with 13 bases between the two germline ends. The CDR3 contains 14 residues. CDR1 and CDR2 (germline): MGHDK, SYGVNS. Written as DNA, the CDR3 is TGTGCCAGCAGTGAATTTCGGGGGGCCTTTGGCTACACCTTC. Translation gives CASSEFRGAFGYTF.

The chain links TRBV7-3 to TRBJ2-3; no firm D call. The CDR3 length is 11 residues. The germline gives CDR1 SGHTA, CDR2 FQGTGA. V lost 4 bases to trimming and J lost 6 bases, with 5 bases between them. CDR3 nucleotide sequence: TGTGCCAGCAGCTCCGACGATACGCAGTATTTT. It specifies CASSSDDTQYF. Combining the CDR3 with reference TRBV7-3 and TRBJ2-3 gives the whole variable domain GAGVSQTPSNKVTEKGKYVELRCDPISGHTALYWYRQSLGQGPEFLIYFQGTGAADDSGLPNDRFFAVRPEGSVSTLKIQRTERGDSAVYLCASSSDDTQYFGPGTRLTVL.

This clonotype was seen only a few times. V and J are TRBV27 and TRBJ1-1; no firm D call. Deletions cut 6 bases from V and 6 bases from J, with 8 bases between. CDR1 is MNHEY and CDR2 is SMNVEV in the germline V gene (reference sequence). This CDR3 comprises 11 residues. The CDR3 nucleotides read TGTGCCAGCAGCTACAGCGCTGAAGCTTTCTTT. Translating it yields CASSYSAEAFF.

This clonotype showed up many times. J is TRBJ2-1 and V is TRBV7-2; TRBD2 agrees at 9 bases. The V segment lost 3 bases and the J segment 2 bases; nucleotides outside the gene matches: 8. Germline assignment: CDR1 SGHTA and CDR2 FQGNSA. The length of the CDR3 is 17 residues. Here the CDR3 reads CASSFLAAGGPYNEQFF. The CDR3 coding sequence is TGTGCCAGCAGCTTTTTGGCTGCGGGGGGGCCCTACAATGAGCAGTTCTTC.

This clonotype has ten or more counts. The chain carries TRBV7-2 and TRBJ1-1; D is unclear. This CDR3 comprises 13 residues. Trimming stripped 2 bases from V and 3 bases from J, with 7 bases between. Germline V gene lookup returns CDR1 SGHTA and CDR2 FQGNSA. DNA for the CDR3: TGTGCCAGCAGCTTACAAACTTACACTGAAGCTTTCTTT. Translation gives CASSLQTYTEAFF.

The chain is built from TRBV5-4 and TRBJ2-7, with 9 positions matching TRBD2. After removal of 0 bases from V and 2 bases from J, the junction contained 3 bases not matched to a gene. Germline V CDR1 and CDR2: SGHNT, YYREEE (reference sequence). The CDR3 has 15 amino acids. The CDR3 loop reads CASSLVSGGTYEQYF. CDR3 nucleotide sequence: TGTGCCAGCAGCTTGGTCAGCGGGGGGACCTACGAGCAGTACTTC. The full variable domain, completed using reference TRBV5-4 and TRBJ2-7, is ETGVTQSPTHLIKTRGQQVTLRCSSQSGHNTVSWYQQALGQGPQFIFQYYREEENGRGNFPPRFSGLQFPNYSSELNVNALELDDSALYLCASSLVSGGTYEQYFGPGTRLTVT.

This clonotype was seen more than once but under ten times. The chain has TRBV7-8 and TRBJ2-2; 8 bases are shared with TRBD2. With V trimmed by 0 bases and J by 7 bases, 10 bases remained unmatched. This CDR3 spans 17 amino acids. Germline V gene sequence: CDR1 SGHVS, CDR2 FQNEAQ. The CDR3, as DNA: TGTGCCAGCAGCTTAGCGCGTATTAGCGGGGATGACGGGGAGCTGTTTTTT. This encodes CASSLARISGDDGELFF.

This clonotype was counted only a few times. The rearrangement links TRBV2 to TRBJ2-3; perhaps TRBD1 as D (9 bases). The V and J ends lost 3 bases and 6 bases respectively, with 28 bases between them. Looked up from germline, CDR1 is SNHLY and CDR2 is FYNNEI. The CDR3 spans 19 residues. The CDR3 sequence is CASSDPREGQGGAWDTQYF. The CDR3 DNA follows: TGTGCCAGCAGTGATCCTCGGGAGGGACAGGGTGGAGCATGGGATACGCAGTATTTT.

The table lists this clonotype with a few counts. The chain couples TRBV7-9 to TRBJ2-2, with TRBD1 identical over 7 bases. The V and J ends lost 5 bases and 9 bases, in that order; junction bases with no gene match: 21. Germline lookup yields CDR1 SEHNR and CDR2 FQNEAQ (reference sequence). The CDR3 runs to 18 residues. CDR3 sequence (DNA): TGTGCCAGCAGCGATGGAAGAGCCGCGACAGGGAGCGTCAGGGAGCTGTTTTTT. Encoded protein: CASSDGRAATGSVRELFF.

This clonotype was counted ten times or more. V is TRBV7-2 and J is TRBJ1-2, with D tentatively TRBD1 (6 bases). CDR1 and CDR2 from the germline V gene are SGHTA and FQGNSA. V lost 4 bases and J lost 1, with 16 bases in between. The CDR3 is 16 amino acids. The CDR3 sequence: CASSSLARGLNYGYTF. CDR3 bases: TGTGCCAGCAGCTCGCTAGCCAGGGGCCTTAACTATGGCTACACCTTC.

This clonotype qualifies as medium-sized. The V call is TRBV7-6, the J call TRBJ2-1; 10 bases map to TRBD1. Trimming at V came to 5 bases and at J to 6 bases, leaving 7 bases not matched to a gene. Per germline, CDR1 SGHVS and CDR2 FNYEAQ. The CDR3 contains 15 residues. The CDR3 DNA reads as TGTGCCAGCAGCGCCCGACAGGGGGCTAGCAATGAGCAGTTCTTC. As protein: CASSARQGASNEQFF.

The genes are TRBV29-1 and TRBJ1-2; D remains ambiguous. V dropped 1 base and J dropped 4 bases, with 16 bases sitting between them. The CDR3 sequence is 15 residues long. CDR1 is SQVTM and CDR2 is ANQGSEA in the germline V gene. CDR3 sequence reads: CSVEGPLPWGYGYTF. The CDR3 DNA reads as TGCAGCGTTGAAGGCCCCCTTCCTTGGGGCTATGGCTACACCTTC. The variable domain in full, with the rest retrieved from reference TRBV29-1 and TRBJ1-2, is SAVISQKPSRDICQRGTSLTIQCQVDSQVTMMFWYRQQPGQSLTLIATANQGSEATYESGFVIDKFPISRPNLTFSTLTVSNMSPEDSSIYLCSVEGPLPWGYGYTFGSGTRLTVV.

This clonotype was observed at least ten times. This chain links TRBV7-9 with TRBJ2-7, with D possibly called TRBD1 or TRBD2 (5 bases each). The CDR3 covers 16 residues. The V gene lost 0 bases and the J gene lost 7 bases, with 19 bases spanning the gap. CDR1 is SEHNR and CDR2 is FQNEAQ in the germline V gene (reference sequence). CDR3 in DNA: TGTGCCAGCAGCTTAGCGGATGCCGGGACCCATGAGGAGCAGTACTTC. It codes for CASSLADAGTHEEQYF. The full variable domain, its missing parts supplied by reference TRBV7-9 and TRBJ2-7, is DTGVSQNPRHKITKRGQNVTFRCDPISEHNRLYWYRQTLGQGPEFLTYFQNEAQLEKSRLLSDRFSAERPKGSFSTLEIQRTEQGDSAMYLCASSLADAGTHEEQYFGPGTRLTVT.